The rows below give T cell receptor beta chains drawn from one sample of a study of shared clonotypes between healthy human individuals. The method was immunoSEQ multiplex PCR; TCRdb's version includes in-frame clones alone and lacks a portion of them. The top ten hold roughly 0.13% of the sample, which has some 2,000,000 clones, 95% seen once. Material: naive CD4+ T cells sorted from blood. These receptors all stem from a man aged 18-30 years in good health. The CDR3 runs from the conserved cysteine through the conserved F or W. D genes are given only for firm matches. Clone size is stated in some rows and not others, as once, few, many or a class when expanded.

size,J,D,V,DNA,CDR3
-,TRBJ2-7,-,TRBV11-2,TGTGCCAGCAGCTTAGTGAAAGGGGCAGTCTACGAGCAGTACTTC,CASSLVKGAVYEQYF
-,TRBJ2-7,TRBD2,TRBV7-2,TGTGCCAGCAGCTTAGAGGCCTGGCCTAGCGGGACGACCTACGAGCAGTACTTC,CASSLEAWPSGTTYEQYF
-,TRBJ2-5,TRBD2,TRBV11-3,TGTGCCAGCAGCTCCGGACTAGCGGGGGCACAAGAGACCCAGTACTTC,CASSSGLAGAQETQYF
-,TRBJ2-1,TRBD1,TRBV5-5,TGTGCCAGCAGCTCACCGGGACAGGCCTACAATGAGCAGTTCTTC,CASSSPGQAYNEQFF
-,TRBJ2-3,-,TRBV28,TGTGCCAGCCTAGGGGGGGGCGCAAGCACAGATACGCAGTATTTT,CASLGGGASTDTQYF
-,TRBJ2-2,-,TRBV27,TGTGCCAGCAGGGGGGGCCGGGAGCTGTTTTTT,CASRGGRELFF
-,TRBJ2-7,TRBD2,TRBV5-4,TGTGCCAGCAGCTTGGGCCTAGCGGGAACCTCAAGCGAGCAGTACTTC,CASSLGLAGTSSEQYF
-,TRBJ2-7,TRBD2,TRBV4-1,TGCGCCAGCAGCCCTGGACCGGGACTAGCTTTAAATTCCTACGAGCAGTACTTC,CASSPGPGLALNSYEQYF
-,TRBJ1-6,-,TRBV30,TGTGCCTGGAGTCCTATAGGTTCACCCCTCCACTTT,CAWSPIGSPLHF
once,TRBJ2-3,-,TRBV5-4,TGTGCCAGCAGCTCACAGGGGGGGGGAGTAGCAGATACGCAGTATTTT,CASSSQGGGVADTQYF
-,TRBJ1-4,TRBD1,TRBV18,TGTGCCAGCTCACCCCGGGACAGTGCAACTAATGAAAAACTGTTTTTT,CASSPRDSATNEKLFF
-,TRBJ2-3,-,TRBV10-3,TGTGCCATCGGTCCCGACCGCACAGATACGCAGTATTTT,CAIGPDRTDTQYF
-,TRBJ1-3,-,TRBV10-1,TGCGCCAGCAGTAGGGATCCCTCTGGAAACACCATATATTTT,CASSRDPSGNTIYF
-,TRBJ2-7,TRBD2,TRBV7-2,TGTGCCAGCAGGAGTGCGGGAGGTCCCTACGAGCAGTACTTC,CASRSAGGPYEQYF
-,TRBJ1-4,TRBD1,TRBV5-1,TGCGCCAGCAGCCTAGGGGGCGTAGGTGAAAAACTGTTTTTT,CASSLGGVGEKLFF
-,TRBJ1-2,-,TRBV10-3,TGTGCCATCAGTGAGCGAGGGGACGGCTACACCTTC,CAISERGDGYTF
-,TRBJ2-7,-,TRBV4-3,TGCGCCAGCAGCCAATCAATACAGGGCCCCTACGAGCAGTACTTC,CASSQSIQGPYEQYF
-,TRBJ2-7,-,TRBV6-6,TGTGCCAGCACAACGACCTACGAGCAGTACTTC,CASTTTYEQYF
-,TRBJ1-6,TRBD1,TRBV5-4,TGTGCCAGCAGGGTGGACAGGGACGATTCACCCCTCCACTTT,CASRVDRDDSPLHF
-,TRBJ1-4,-,TRBV4-1,TGCGCCAGCAGCCAAGCCTTGACTAATGAAAAACTGTTTTTT,CASSQALTNEKLFF
-,TRBJ1-2,-,TRBV19,TGTGCCAGTAGTCGACAGGCCTATGGCTACACCTTC,CASSRQAYGYTF
few,TRBJ1-5,-,TRBV2,TGTGCCAGCAGTGTTATGAGAGCTGATCAGCCCCAGCATTTT,CASSVMRADQPQHF
-,TRBJ2-2,TRBD2,TRBV2,TGTGCCAGCAGTGACTGGACTAGCCTCACCGGGGAGCTGTTTTTT,CASSDWTSLTGELFF
-,TRBJ1-2,-,TRBV19,TGTGCCAGTAGTCGGAGGGAAGCTAACTATGGCTACACCTTC,CASSRREANYGYTF
-,TRBJ1-2,TRBD1,TRBV7-9,TGTGCCAGCAGCCTCCGGCCGGTTGAGACAGGGGTTAACTATGGCTACACCTTC,CASSLRPVETGVNYGYTF
-,TRBJ1-2,-,TRBV28,TGTGCCAGCAGTTTTACGACCGGCTACACCTTC,CASSFTTGYTF
-,TRBJ1-3,-,TRBV6-1,TGTGCCAGCAGTTTGACAGACTCTGGAAACACCATATATTTT,CASSLTDSGNTIYF
-,TRBJ1-1,TRBD1,TRBV5-1,TGCGCCAGCAGCGCCTCGGACAGGTCCGACGGGGAAGCTTTCTTT,CASSASDRSDGEAFF
-,TRBJ2-7,-,TRBV7-8,TGTGCCAGCAGCCCACAGATGACCGGAGAGCAGTACTTC,CASSPQMTGEQYF
-,TRBJ2-1,TRBD1,TRBV13,TGTGCCAGCAGCTTAAGGCCAGGGGGTTCACTAGGGTGGGTATACAATGAGCAGTTCTTC,CASSLRPGGSLGWVYNEQFF
-,TRBJ2-7,TRBD1,TRBV2,TGTGCCAGCAACCAGGACAGGGGGACCTACGAGCAGTACTTC,CASNQDRGTYEQYF
-,TRBJ1-4,-,TRBV30,TGTGCCTGGAAAAGTGAGGTGATAAATGAAAAACTGTTTTTT,CAWKSEVINEKLFF
few,TRBJ1-5,-,TRBV5-1,TGCGCCAGCAGCTTGGATGGTGGGGGCAATCAGCCCCAGCATTTT,CASSLDGGGNQPQHF
once,TRBJ1-1,-,TRBV28,TGTGCCAGCAGCGCCGACAGGAACACTGAAGCTTTCTTT,CASSADRNTEAFF
-,TRBJ2-7,-,TRBV6-5,TGTGCCAGCAGTTACGAACAGGGAGGTTACGAGCAGTACTTC,CASSYEQGGYEQYF
-,TRBJ2-3,-,TRBV7-9,TGTGCCAGCAGCTTAGGTCGGGCAAGCGGAACTAGCACAGATACGCAGTATTTT,CASSLGRASGTSTDTQYF
once,TRBJ2-3,TRBD1,TRBV5-1,TGCGCCAGCAGCTTGGCCGTAAAGGGGGCAGGCCCAGATACGCAGTATTTT,CASSLAVKGAGPDTQYF
-,TRBJ1-3,-,TRBV18,TGTGCCAGCTCACCCCCCGCCGGCTCTGGAAACACCATATATTTT,CASSPPAGSGNTIYF
few,TRBJ1-6,-,TRBV14,TGTGCCAGCAGCCAAGAATCCAGACCAAATTCACCCCTCCACTTT,CASSQESRPNSPLHF
-,TRBJ2-1,-,TRBV10-3,TGTGCCATCAGTGGGGGTTATGAGCAGTTCTTC,CAISGGYEQFF
-,TRBJ2-1,TRBD1,TRBV5-5,TGTGCCAGCAGCCCCGGACAGGGGGGGAGTAATGAGCAGTTCTTC,CASSPGQGGSNEQFF
-,TRBJ1-5,-,TRBV15,TGTGCCACCAGCAGAGATCTTGGTACAGTAGATCAGCCCCAGCATTTT,CATSRDLGTVDQPQHF
-,TRBJ2-2,TRBD2,TRBV2,TGTGCCAGCAGTCCCGGGACTAGTTTAACCGGGGAGCTGTTTTTT,CASSPGTSLTGELFF
-,TRBJ1-3,-,TRBV29-1,TGCAGCGTTATGGGGCACCTCTCTGGAAACACCATATATTTT,CSVMGHLSGNTIYF
-,TRBJ2-3,-,TRBV5-6,TGTGCCAGCAGCTTCGACACCAGAGATACGCAGTATTTT,CASSFDTRDTQYF
-,TRBJ2-3,TRBD2,TRBV25-1,TGTGCCAGCAGTCTCGGGGGGAAGTCAGATACGCAGTATTTT,CASSLGGKSDTQYF
-,TRBJ1-1,TRBD1,TRBV18,TGTGCCAGCTCACCCGCCGGGACAGTCGGCACTGAAGCTTTCTTT,CASSPAGTVGTEAFF
-,TRBJ2-2,TRBD1,TRBV5-6,TGTGCCAGCAGCTTGGTCGGCAGGGGGTTGAACACCGGGGAGCTGTTTTTT,CASSLVGRGLNTGELFF
-,TRBJ2-1,-,TRBV18,TGTGCCAGCTCGACGACGCAACAGCCGGACCCTCAGTTCTTC,CASSTTQQPDPQFF
-,TRBJ2-1,TRBD1,TRBV25-1,TGTGCCAGCAGTTCAGTGCAGGGGGCGATCAATGAGCAGTTCTTC,CASSSVQGAINEQFF
-,TRBJ2-4,TRBD2,TRBV4-3,TGCGCCAGCAGCCAAGATGTGACTAGCGGGAGATTAGGCAAAAACATTCAGTACTTC,CASSQDVTSGRLGKNIQYF
once,TRBJ2-7,-,TRBV19,TGTGCCAGTAGTATGGGTAGTTGGGCATCCTACGAGCAGTACTTC,CASSMGSWASYEQYF
-,TRBJ1-1,TRBD1,TRBV7-9,TGTGCCAGCAGTTACTCCCTAACAGGGGGGGCTTTCTTT,CASSYSLTGGAFF
once,TRBJ1-5,-,TRBV6-1,TGTGCCAGCAGTGAAGTAAGAGGGTTCAGCAATCAGCCCCAGCATTTT,CASSEVRGFSNQPQHF
-,TRBJ1-3,-,TRBV30,TGTGCCTGGAGGCCGACAGAACTACGCTCTGGAAACACCATATATTTT,CAWRPTELRSGNTIYF
-,TRBJ1-4,TRBD1,TRBV30,TGTGCCTGGAGTCCCGGACAGGCAACTAATGAAAAACTGTTTTTT,CAWSPGQATNEKLFF
-,TRBJ1-1,TRBD1,TRBV19,TGTGCCAGCGTCGGACAGGCCAGAACTGAAGCTTTCTTT,CASVGQARTEAFF
-,TRBJ1-4,-,TRBV9,TGTGCCAGCAGCGTTTCCGGGCAGAATGAAAAACTGTTTTTT,CASSVSGQNEKLFF